A selection of T cell receptor beta chains follows, all from one sample in a study of T cell responses to AZD1222 COVID-19 vaccine. Assay: immunoSEQ multiplex PCR; the TCRdb copy retains only in-frame clones and omits some. The sample carries 150,000 to 190,000 clones, roughly nine tenths recorded once. Material: peripheral blood, obtained on day 0 of AZD1222 vaccination. The receptor source for this set is an adult in good health. Both conserved end residues are part of each CDR3. A D gene is named only where the DNA matches it firmly. The size entry is marked missing in some rows and otherwise reads once, few, many or a size class.

j_gene: TRBJ2-1; d_gene: TRBD2; abundance: .; v_gene: TRBV11-2; CDR3aa: CASSIYSNLAGGTYNEQFF; CDR3nt: TGTGCCAGCAGCATATACTCGAACCTAGCGGGAGGAACCTACAATGAGCAGTTCTTC
j_gene: TRBJ2-7; d_gene: .; abundance: .; v_gene: TRBV4-2; CDR3aa: CASSQLGAGGPDEQYF; CDR3nt: TGTGCCAGCAGCCAACTGGGAGCCGGAGGGCCGGACGAGCAGTACTTC
j_gene: TRBJ2-2; d_gene: .; abundance: .; v_gene: TRBV19; CDR3aa: CASSAGTTGELFF; CDR3nt: TGTGCCAGTAGTGCAGGGACCACCGGGGAGCTGTTTTTT
j_gene: TRBJ1-4; d_gene: TRBD1; abundance: .; v_gene: TRBV24-1; CDR3aa: CAAEQRQGNEKLFF; CDR3nt: TGTGCCGCAGAACAAAGACAGGGGAATGAAAAACTGTTTTTT
j_gene: TRBJ2-7; d_gene: TRBD2; abundance: .; v_gene: TRBV7-2; CDR3aa: CASSWGTSGSGYEQYF; CDR3nt: TGTGCCAGCAGCTGGGGGACTAGCGGGAGTGGATACGAGCAGTACTTC
j_gene: TRBJ2-7; d_gene: .; abundance: .; v_gene: TRBV7-9; CDR3aa: CASSLWALPSYEQYF; CDR3nt: TGTGCCAGCAGCTTATGGGCGCTTCCTTCCTACGAGCAGTACTTC
j_gene: TRBJ2-2; d_gene: .; abundance: few; v_gene: TRBV9; CDR3aa: CASSTTANTGELFF; CDR3nt: TGTGCCAGCAGCACGACAGCGAACACCGGGGAGCTGTTTTTT
j_gene: TRBJ2-5; d_gene: .; abundance: .; v_gene: TRBV12-3/TRBV12-4; CDR3aa: CASRRNRRETQYF; CDR3nt: TGTGCCAGCAGGCGAAACAGGAGAGAGACCCAGTACTTC
j_gene: TRBJ2-7; d_gene: .; abundance: .; v_gene: TRBV15; CDR3aa: CATSRDILAGTEQYF; CDR3nt: TGTGCCACCAGCAGAGATATCTTGGCCGGGACCGAGCAGTACTTC
j_gene: TRBJ2-5; d_gene: .; abundance: .; v_gene: TRBV7-8; CDR3aa: CASSLVGVDRKTQYF; CDR3nt: TGTGCCAGCAGCTTAGTTGGGGTGGATCGTAAGACCCAGTACTTC
j_gene: TRBJ2-5; d_gene: .; abundance: .; v_gene: TRBV18; CDR3aa: CASSQGPQETQYF; CDR3nt: TGTGCCAGCTCACAGGGGCCCCAAGAGACCCAGTACTTC
j_gene: TRBJ2-7; d_gene: .; abundance: .; v_gene: TRBV2; CDR3aa: CASSVGLHSYEQYF; CDR3nt: TGTGCCAGCAGTGTCGGTCTCCATTCCTACGAGCAGTACTTC
j_gene: TRBJ1-5; d_gene: .; abundance: .; v_gene: TRBV10-3; CDR3aa: CAVQIEVGQPQHF; CDR3nt: TGTGCCGTACAGATAGAGGTTGGTCAGCCCCAGCATTTT
j_gene: TRBJ2-3; d_gene: .; abundance: .; v_gene: TRBV28; CDR3aa: CASSTPSGSSTDTQYF; CDR3nt: TGTGCCAGCAGTACACCCTCGGGCTCTAGCACAGATACGCAGTATTTT
j_gene: TRBJ2-7; d_gene: TRBD2; abundance: .; v_gene: TRBV18; CDR3aa: CASSPTTSGTTYEQYF; CDR3nt: TGTGCCAGCTCACCTACAACTAGCGGGACAACCTACGAGCAGTACTTC
j_gene: TRBJ2-1; d_gene: .; abundance: .; v_gene: TRBV7-3; CDR3aa: CASSLAGGVKEQFF; CDR3nt: TGTGCCAGCAGCTTGGCAGGGGGGGTTAAGGAGCAGTTCTTC
j_gene: TRBJ1-3; d_gene: .; abundance: .; v_gene: TRBV19; CDR3aa: CASSLKLGLISGNTIYF; CDR3nt: TGTGCCAGTAGTTTAAAACTGGGACTGATCTCTGGAAACACCATATATTTT
j_gene: TRBJ1-5; d_gene: .; abundance: .; v_gene: TRBV10-2; CDR3aa: CASSHLRDESYQPQHF; CDR3nt: TGCGCCAGCAGCCACCTCAGGGACGAGTCCTATCAGCCCCAGCATTTT
j_gene: TRBJ1-3; d_gene: .; abundance: once; v_gene: TRBV9; CDR3aa: CASSVSSGAGNTIYF; CDR3nt: TGTGCCAGCAGCGTATCCTCGGGGGCTGGAAACACCATATATTTT
j_gene: TRBJ2-7; d_gene: .; abundance: .; v_gene: TRBV7-9; CDR3aa: CASSHEQWGTYEQYF; CDR3nt: TGTGCCAGCAGCCATGAACAGTGGGGTACGTACGAGCAGTACTTC
j_gene: TRBJ2-5; d_gene: TRBD1; abundance: .; v_gene: TRBV7-9; CDR3aa: CASTPDRAIQETQYF; CDR3nt: TGTGCCAGCACCCCGGACAGGGCTATACAAGAGACCCAGTACTTC
j_gene: TRBJ2-3; d_gene: .; abundance: .; v_gene: TRBV27; CDR3aa: CASSFQGRGGDTQYF; CDR3nt: TGTGCCAGCAGTTTCCAGGGCAGGGGCGGAGATACGCAGTATTTT
j_gene: TRBJ2-1; d_gene: TRBD2; abundance: .; v_gene: TRBV4-3; CDR3aa: CASSQDSDSGATYNEQFF; CDR3nt: TGCGCCAGCAGCCAAGATTCTGATAGCGGGGCCACTTACAATGAGCAGTTCTTC
j_gene: TRBJ1-2; d_gene: .; abundance: .; v_gene: TRBV6-5; CDR3aa: CASRPRPPYGYTF; CDR3nt: TGTGCCAGCAGGCCAAGGCCTCCCTATGGCTACACCTTC
j_gene: TRBJ1-1; d_gene: TRBD1; abundance: .; v_gene: TRBV28; CDR3aa: CASSQNRQGAMNTEAFF; CDR3nt: TGTGCCAGCAGTCAAAATCGACAGGGGGCAATGAACACTGAAGCTTTCTTT
j_gene: TRBJ2-5; d_gene: TRBD2; abundance: .; v_gene: TRBV3-1/TRBV3-2; CDR3aa: CASSQDSGRARETQYF; CDR3nt: TGTGCCAGCAGCCAAGACAGCGGGAGGGCCCGAGAGACCCAGTACTTC